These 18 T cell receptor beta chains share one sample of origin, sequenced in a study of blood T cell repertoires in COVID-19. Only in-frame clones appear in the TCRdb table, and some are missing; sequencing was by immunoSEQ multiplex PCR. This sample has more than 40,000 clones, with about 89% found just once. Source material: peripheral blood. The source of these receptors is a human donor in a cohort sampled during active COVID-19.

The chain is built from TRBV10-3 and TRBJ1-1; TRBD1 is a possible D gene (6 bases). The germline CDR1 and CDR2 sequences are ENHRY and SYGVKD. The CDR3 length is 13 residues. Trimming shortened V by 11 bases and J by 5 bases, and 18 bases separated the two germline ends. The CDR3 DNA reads TGTGCCGGGGGGGCAGGGGCCGAGACTGAAGCTTTCTTT. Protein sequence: CAGGAGAETEAFF.

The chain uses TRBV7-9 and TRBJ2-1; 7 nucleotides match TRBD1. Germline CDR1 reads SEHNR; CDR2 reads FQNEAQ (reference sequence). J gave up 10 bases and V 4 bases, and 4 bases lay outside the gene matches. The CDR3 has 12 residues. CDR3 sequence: CASSSTGYEQFF. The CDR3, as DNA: TGTGCCAGCAGCTCGACAGGGTACGAGCAGTTCTTC. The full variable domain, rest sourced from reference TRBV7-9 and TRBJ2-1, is DTGVSQNPRHKITKRGQNVTFRCDPISEHNRLYWYRQTLGQGPEFLTYFQNEAQLEKSRLLSDRFSAERPKGSFSTLEIQRTEQGDSAMYLCASSSTGYEQFFGPGTRLTVL.

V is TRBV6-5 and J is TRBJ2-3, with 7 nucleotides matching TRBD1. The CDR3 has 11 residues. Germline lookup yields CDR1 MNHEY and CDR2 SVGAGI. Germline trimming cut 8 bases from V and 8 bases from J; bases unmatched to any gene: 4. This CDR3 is CASGKGATQYF. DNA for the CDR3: TGTGCCAGCGGAAAGGGGGCTACGCAGTATTTT.

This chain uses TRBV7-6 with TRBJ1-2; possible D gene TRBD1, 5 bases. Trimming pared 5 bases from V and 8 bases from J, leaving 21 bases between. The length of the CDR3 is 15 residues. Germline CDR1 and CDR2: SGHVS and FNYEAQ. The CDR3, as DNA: TGTGCCAGCAGCCCAACACATACAGGAGAAGGAGGCTACACCTTC. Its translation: CASSPTHTGEGGYTF. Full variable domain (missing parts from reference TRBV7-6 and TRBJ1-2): GAGVSQSPRYKVTKRGQDVALRCDPISGHVSLYWYRQALGQGPEFLTYFNYEAQQDKSGLPNDRFSAERPEGSISTLTIQRTEQRDSAMYRCASSPTHTGEGGYTFGSGTRLTVV.

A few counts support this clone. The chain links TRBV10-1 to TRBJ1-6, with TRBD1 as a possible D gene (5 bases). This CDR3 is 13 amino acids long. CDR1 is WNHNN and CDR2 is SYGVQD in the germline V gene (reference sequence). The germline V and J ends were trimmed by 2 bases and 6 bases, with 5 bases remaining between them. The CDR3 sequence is CASSEDSNSPLHF. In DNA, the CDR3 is TGCGCCAGCAGTGAGGACAGTAATTCACCCCTCCACTTT.

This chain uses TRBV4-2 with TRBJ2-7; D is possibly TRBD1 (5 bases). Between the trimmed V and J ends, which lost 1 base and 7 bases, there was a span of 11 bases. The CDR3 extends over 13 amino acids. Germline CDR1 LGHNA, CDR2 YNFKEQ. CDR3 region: CASSQVTAGEQYF. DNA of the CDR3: TGTGCCAGCAGCCAAGTGACAGCTGGGGAGCAGTACTTC.

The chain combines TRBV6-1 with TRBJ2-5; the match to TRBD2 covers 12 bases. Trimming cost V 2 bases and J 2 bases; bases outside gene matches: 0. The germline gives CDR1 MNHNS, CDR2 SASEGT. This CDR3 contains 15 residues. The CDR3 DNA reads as TGTGCCAGCAGTGAACTAGCGGGGGGGCAAGAGACCCAGTACTTC. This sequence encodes CASSELAGGQETQYF.

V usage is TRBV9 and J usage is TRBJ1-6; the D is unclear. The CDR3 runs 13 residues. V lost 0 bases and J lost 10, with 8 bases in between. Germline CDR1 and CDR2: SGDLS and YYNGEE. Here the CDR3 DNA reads TGTGCCAGCAGCGTAGGTGGGAGCTCACCCCTCCACTTT. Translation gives CASSVGGSSPLHF. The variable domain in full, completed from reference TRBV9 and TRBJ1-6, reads DSGVTQTPKHLITATGQRVTLRCSPRSGDLSVYWYQQSLDQGLQFLIQYYNGEERAKGNILERFSAQQFPDLHSELNLSSLELGDSALYFCASSVGGSSPLHFGNGTRLTVT.

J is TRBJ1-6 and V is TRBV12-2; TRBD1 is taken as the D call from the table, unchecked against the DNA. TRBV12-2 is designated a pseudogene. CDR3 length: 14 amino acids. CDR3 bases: TGTGCAAGTCGCTTGGATGGACAGTCTTCACCCCTCCACTTT. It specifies CASRLDGQSSPLHF.

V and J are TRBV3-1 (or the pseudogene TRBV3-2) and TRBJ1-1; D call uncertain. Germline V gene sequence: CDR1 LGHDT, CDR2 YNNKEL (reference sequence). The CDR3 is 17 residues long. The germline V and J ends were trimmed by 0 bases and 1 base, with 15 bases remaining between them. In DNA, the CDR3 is TGTGCCAGCAGCCAAGAGTCACGGGGAGTAAAGAACACTGAAGCTTTCTTT. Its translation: CASSQESRGVKNTEAFF.

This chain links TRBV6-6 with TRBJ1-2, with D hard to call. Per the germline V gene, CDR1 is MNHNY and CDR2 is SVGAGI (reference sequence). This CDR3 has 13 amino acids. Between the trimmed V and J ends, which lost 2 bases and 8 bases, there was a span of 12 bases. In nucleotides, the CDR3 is TGTGCCAGCAGTTACCCCGGGGAAAGGGGCTACACCTTC. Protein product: CASSYPGERGYTF.

CDR3 sequence: CASSSIGSDEQFF. For the CDR3, the DNA is TGTGCCAGCAGTTCCATTGGTAGCGATGAGCAGTTCTTC. V and J are TRBV28 and TRBJ2-1; possible D gene TRBD2, 5 bases. Trimming left V 4 bases short and J 8 bases short, with 12 bases between. CDR1 and CDR2 from the germline V gene are MDHEN and SYDVKM. This CDR3 comprises 13 residues. The whole variable domain, filled in from reference TRBV28 and TRBJ2-1, reads DVKVTQSSRYLVKRTGEKVFLECVQDMDHENMFWYRQDPGLGLRLIYFSYDVKMKEKGDIPEGYSVSREKKERFSLILESASTNQTSMYLCASSSIGSDEQFFGPGTRLTVL.

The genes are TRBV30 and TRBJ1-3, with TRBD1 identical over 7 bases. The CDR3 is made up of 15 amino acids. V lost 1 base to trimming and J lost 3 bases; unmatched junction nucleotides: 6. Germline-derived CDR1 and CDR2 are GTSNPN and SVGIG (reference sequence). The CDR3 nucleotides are TGTGCCTGGAGTGACAACAGGGGTATTGGAAACACCATATATTTT. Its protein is CAWSDNRGIGNTIYF. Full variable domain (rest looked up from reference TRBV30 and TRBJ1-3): SQTIHQWPATLVQPVGSPLSLECTVEGTSNPNLYWYRQAAGRGLQLLFYSVGIGQISSEVPQNLSASRPQDRQFILSSKKLLLSDSGFYLCAWSDNRGIGNTIYFGEGSWLTVV.

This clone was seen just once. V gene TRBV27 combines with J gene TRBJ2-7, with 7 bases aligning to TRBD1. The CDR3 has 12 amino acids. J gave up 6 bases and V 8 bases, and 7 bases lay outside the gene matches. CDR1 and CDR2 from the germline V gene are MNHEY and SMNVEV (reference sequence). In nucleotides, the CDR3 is TGTGCCAGCTCTAGGGACAGCCGCGAGCAGTACTTC. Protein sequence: CASSRDSREQYF.

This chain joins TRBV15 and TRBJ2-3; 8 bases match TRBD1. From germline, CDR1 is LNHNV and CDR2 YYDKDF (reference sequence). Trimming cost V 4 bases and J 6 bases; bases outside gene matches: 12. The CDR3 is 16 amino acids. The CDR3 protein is CATSKSPRGPEDTQYF. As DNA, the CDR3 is TGTGCCACCAGCAAAAGTCCCAGGGGGCCCGAGGATACGCAGTATTTT.

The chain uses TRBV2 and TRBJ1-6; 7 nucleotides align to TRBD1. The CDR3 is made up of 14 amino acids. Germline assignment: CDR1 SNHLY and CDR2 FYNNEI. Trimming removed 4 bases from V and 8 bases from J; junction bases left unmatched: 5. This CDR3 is CASSARDRDSPLHF. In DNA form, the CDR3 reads TGTGCCAGCAGTGCCCGGGACAGAGATTCACCCCTCCACTTT.

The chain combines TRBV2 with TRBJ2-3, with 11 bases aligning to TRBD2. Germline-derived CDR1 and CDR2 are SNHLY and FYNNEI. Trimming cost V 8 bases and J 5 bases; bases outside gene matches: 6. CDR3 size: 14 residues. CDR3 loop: CASPGTSGIDTQYF. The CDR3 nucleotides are TGTGCCAGCCCCGGGACTAGCGGAATAGATACGCAGTATTTT.

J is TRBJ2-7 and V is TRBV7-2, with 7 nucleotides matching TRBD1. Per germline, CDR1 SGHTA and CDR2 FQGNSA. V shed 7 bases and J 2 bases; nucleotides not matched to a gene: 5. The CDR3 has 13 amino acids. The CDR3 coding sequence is TGTGCCAGCACTGGGACAGTTACCTACGAGCAGTACTTC. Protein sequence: CASTGTVTYEQYF.